A single sample is the source of the 3 T cell receptor beta chains below, sequenced in a study of blood T cell repertoires in COVID-19. Only in-frame clones appear in the TCRdb table, and some are missing; sequencing was by immunoSEQ multiplex PCR. The sample holds 250,000 or so clones, about nine tenths seen once. The sequencing input was PBMCs or T cells enriched from blood (not recorded which). Receptors originate from a woman aged 25 to 39 with acute COVID-19.

The J gene is TRBJ1-2, the V gene TRBV28; 9 bases are a match to TRBD1. CDR1 MDHEN and CDR2 SYDVKM come from the germline V gene. The CDR3 consists of 13 residues. V lost 2 bases to trimming and J lost 8 bases; unmatched junction nucleotides: 3. DNA of the CDR3: TGTGCCAGCAGTTTAGGGACAGGGTACGGCTACACCTTC. This codes for CASSLGTGYGYTF.

The rearrangement joins TRBV10-2 to TRBJ1-2; a weak D match, TRBD1 (6 bases). The CDR3 is made up of 15 amino acids. Germline CDR1 reads WSHSY; CDR2 reads SAAADI. The germline V and J ends were trimmed by 4 bases and 3 bases, with 15 bases remaining between them. CDR3 DNA sequence: TGCGCCAGCAGTGTAGGGGGTATGATTGACTATGGCTACACCTTC. It translates to CASSVGGMIDYGYTF.

This chain joins TRBV7-9 and TRBJ1-1; 11 nucleotides align to TRBD1. CDR1 and CDR2 from the germline V gene are SEHNR and FQNEAQ (reference sequence). This CDR3 spans 15 amino acids. The J segment lost 4 bases and the V segment lost 4 bases, leaving 5 bases of the junction unmatched. CDR3 sequence (DNA): TGTGCCAGCAGCTCGCCCGGGACAGGGGGCACTGAAGCTTTCTTT. Protein sequence: CASSSPGTGGTEAFF. Using reference TRBV7-9 and TRBJ1-1 for the parts outside the CDR3, the full variable domain is DTGVSQNPRHKITKRGQNVTFRCDPISEHNRLYWYRQTLGQGPEFLTYFQNEAQLEKSRLLSDRFSAERPKGSFSTLEIQRTEQGDSAMYLCASSSPGTGGTEAFFGQGTRLTVV.